These 17 T cell receptor beta chains came from one sample sequenced in a study of blood T cells in healthy people across ages. With a J-beta primer mix and a sample-barcoded 5' primer, a second PCR ran about 7 to 12 cycles. MiXCR, run by TCRdb on the 5' RACE reads, gives a single entry per CDR3 protein. The sample consists of approximately 940,000 distinct CDR3 sequences, 40% to 60% of them appearing once. Sequencing used blood. These receptors were taken from a young man in good health.

This clonotype turned up a few times. This sequence joins TRBV10-3 and TRBJ1-2; no definite D call. The germline V and J ends were trimmed by 0 bases and 2 bases, with 7 bases remaining between them. The CDR3 loop spans 14 amino acids. CDR1 and CDR2 (germline): ENHRY, SYGVKD. The CDR3 DNA reads as TGTGCCATCAGTGAGTCACGAGGGAACTATGGCTACACCTTC. This translates into CAISESRGNYGYTF.

This rearrangement joins TRBV21-1 to TRBJ2-7; the DNA was not used to check the table's D call, TRBD1. TRBV21-1 is recorded as a pseudogene. This CDR3 is 12 amino acids long. CDR3 nucleotides: TGTGCCAGCAGCAAAGTAGGGGGCAAGCAGTACTTC. Translated: CASSKVGGKQYF.

This sequence joins TRBV6-2 or TRBV6-3 and TRBJ2-2, with a possible D match to TRBD1 (6 bases). V lost 2 bases and J 0 bases, leaving 7 bases between the germline ends. Germline V gene lookup returns CDR1 MNHEY and CDR2 SVGEGT. CDR3 size: 15 residues. This chain's CDR3 is CASSYGTPNTGELFF. As DNA, the CDR3 is TGTGCCAGCAGTTACGGGACACCGAACACCGGGGAGCTGTTTTTT.

The rearrangement joins TRBV7-2 to TRBJ2-2; a weak D match, TRBD2 (6 bases). The CDR3 loop spans 14 amino acids. V lost 7 bases, J lost 2 bases, and 11 bases lay in between. Looked up from germline, CDR1 is SGHTA and CDR2 is FQGNSA. The CDR3 spells CASNRGGNTGELFF. The DNA for the CDR3 is TGTGCCAGCAACCGGGGAGGCAACACCGGGGAGCTGTTTTTT.

The J gene is TRBJ2-1, the V gene TRBV29-1; 8 nucleotides line up with TRBD1. With V trimmed by 5 bases and J by 5 bases, 17 bases remained unmatched. The germline V gene encodes CDR1 SQVTM and CDR2 ANQGSEA. The CDR3 length is 17 residues. The DNA of the CDR3 is TGCAGCGTTCCGAACTACGACACCGGGACAGGAAACAATGAGCAGTTCTTC. Translating it yields CSVPNYDTGTGNNEQFF.

The chain is built from TRBV28 and TRBJ2-2, with TRBD1 as a possible D gene (6 bases). The V gene lost 10 bases and the J gene lost 4 bases, with 13 bases spanning the gap. This CDR3 is 13 amino acids long. The V gene's germline CDR1 is MDHEN and CDR2 SYDVKM. The CDR3 DNA is TGTGCCATCCCAGGGGTGCTCACCGGGGAGCTGTTTTTT. This codes for CAIPGVLTGELFF.

V is TRBV29-1 and J is TRBJ1-2; possible D gene TRBD1, 5 bases. With 1 base removed from V and 6 bases from J, the gap between germline ends came to 15 bases. Germline assignment: CDR1 SQVTM and CDR2 ANQGSEA. This CDR3 has 14 residues. The CDR3 loop is CSVEAGTELDGYTF. CDR3 coding DNA: TGCAGCGTTGAAGCCGGGACGGAGCTCGATGGCTACACCTTC.

This clonotype has ten or more counts. A clone one base away is much larger, so this may be a read error. The V gene is TRBV11-3, the J gene TRBJ2-1; D may correspond to TRBD1 or TRBD2 (6 bases each). The DNA end lines up better with TRBJ2-7; the J call may be wrong. The CDR3 extends over 15 amino acids. The germline V gene encodes CDR1 SGHNT and CDR2 YENEEA. As DNA, the CDR3 is TGTGCCAGCAGCTTAGCGGGGGCCTCCTACAATGAGCAGTACTTC. This encodes CASSLAGASYNEQYF.

This clonotype has a count of ten or more. V gene TRBV4-2 combines with J gene TRBJ2-7; D not resolved. The V and J ends lost 0 bases and 7 bases respectively, with 7 bases between them. Germline V CDR1 and CDR2: LGHNA, YNFKEQ. This CDR3 is 12 amino acids long. The CDR3 is CASSQDKWEQYF. The CDR3 region has the DNA TGTGCCAGCAGCCAAGATAAGTGGGAGCAGTACTTC.

The rearrangement joins TRBV4-1 to TRBJ2-7; D unclear. The CDR3 loop spans 14 amino acids. Germline V gene data show CDR1 as MGHRA and CDR2 as YSYEKL. V was pared by 4 bases and J by 2 bases, with 12 bases between. The CDR3 DNA reads TGCGCCAGCAGCCCCTCGGAACGGACCTACGAGCAGTACTTC. It is translated as CASSPSERTYEQYF.

The chain joins TRBV27 to TRBJ2-7, with 10 bases identical to TRBD2. The CDR3 length is 14 residues. Germline V gives CDR1 MNHEY, CDR2 SMNVEV (reference sequence). Trimming cost V 4 bases and J 7 bases; bases outside gene matches: 7. Written as DNA, the CDR3 is TGTGCCAGCAGTTCCCGGATAGCGGGGGGTGAGCAGTACTTC. This codes for CASSSRIAGGEQYF.

Only a few counts were recorded for this clonotype. The rearrangement joins TRBV4-1 to TRBJ2-3; maybe TRBD2 (6 bases). V gave up 0 bases and J gave up 1 base, with 11 bases separating them. From germline, CDR1 is MGHRA and CDR2 YSYEKL. This CDR3 is 16 amino acids long. The CDR3: CASSQDSWGGTDTQYF. In DNA form, the CDR3 reads TGCGCCAGCAGCCAAGATTCGTGGGGGGGCACAGATACGCAGTATTTT.

The J gene is TRBJ2-2, the V gene TRBV7-2; D is unclear. CDR3 length: 15 amino acids. The V end was cut by 2 bases, the J end by 4 bases, with 11 bases between. Germline V lookup: CDR1 SGHTA, CDR2 FQGNSA. CDR3 coding DNA: TGTGCCAGCAGCTTAAACTCTCCAGGCACCGGGGAGCTGTTTTTT. Translated: CASSLNSPGTGELFF.

Concerning this clonotype itself: A read error may account for a junction end that differs from germline. This sequence joins TRBV7-3 and TRBJ2-3; 8 bases line up with TRBD2. The germline V gene has CDR1 SGHTA and CDR2 FQGTGA. This CDR3 is built from 16 residues. Here the CDR3 reads CASSPDGRGATDAQYF. As DNA, the CDR3 is TGTGCCAGCAGCCCCGACGGGCGGGGGGCAACAGATGCGCAGTATTTT.

The CDR3 loop is CASSCQVSYEQYF. The CDR3, as DNA: TGTGCCAGCAGCTGCCAGGTCTCCTACGAGCAGTACTTC. J is TRBJ2-7 and V is TRBV7-8; D not certain. Germline CDR1 is SGHVS and CDR2 is FQNEAQ. The CDR3 covers 13 residues. Trimming left V 4 bases short and J 0 bases short, with 7 bases between. The full variable domain, completed using reference TRBV7-8 and TRBJ2-7, is GAGVSQSPRYKVAKRGQDVALRCDPISGHVSLFWYQQALGQGPEFLTYFQNEAQLDKSGLPSDRFFAERPEGSVSTLKIQRTQQEDSAVYLCASSCQVSYEQYFGPGTRLTVT.

The chain employs TRBV9 and TRBJ2-7; D gene unclear. The CDR3 is 14 residues long. Germline V gene data show CDR1 as SGDLS and CDR2 as YYNGEE. Deletions cut 4 bases from V and 3 bases from J, with 14 bases between. CDR3 DNA: TGTGCCAGCAGCCCCCGGGCAGGTAACTACGAGCAGTACTTC. This codes for CASSPRAGNYEQYF.

CDR3 sequence (DNA): TGTGCCAGCAGTCGGGACATCAGCTCCTACGAGCAGTACTTC. It translates to CASSRDISSYEQYF. This sequence joins TRBV27 and TRBJ2-7; weak D call: TRBD1 (6 bases). This CDR3 has 14 amino acids. CDR1 is MNHEY and CDR2 is SMNVEV in the germline V gene (reference sequence). Trimming pared 5 bases from V and 0 bases from J, leaving 11 bases between.